The clone carrying this TCR beta chain was detected ten times or more. Its antigen remains unidentified. V was clipped by 1 base and J by 12 bases, with 19 bases between them. The CDR3 contains 15 residues. Germline loops: CDR1 LNHNV, CDR2 YYDKDF (reference sequence). The data belong to a study of regulatory T cells in long-lasting Graves disease. Findings and limits, study-wide: Thyroid tissue went unexamined; only peripheral blood was analyzed. Persistent patients had more shared public clonotypes (around 3,000) than new patients (around 950).

Time point indicated: newly diagnosed GD, antithyroid drugs for less than 3 months. RNA from PBMCs was the source of the TCR library. For TCR beta, libraries came from iRepertoire HTBI primers and Arm-PCR of CDR3 regions. TCRdb re-called the multiplex PCR reads through MiXCR, storing one row per CDR3 protein. The table lists approximately 350,000 distinct CDR3 sequences, 10% to 15% of them singletons. The same sample was also studied in work on T cells in Graves' hyperthyroidism and ophthalmopathy. That paper adds: The HTBI primer set drove a first-round RT-PCR of the TCR CDR3.

This chain joins TRBV15 and TRBJ2-1; D remains unclear. The clonotype originates from a woman under 30 with Graves disease. Sample: peripheral blood mononuclear cells (PBMCs), taken at new diagnosis, from a patient treated with antithyroid drugs. The CDR3 DNA sequence: TGTGCCACCAGCAGAGCGGACCCACTTGGGGTCCGGCAGTTCTTC. This codes for CATSRADPLGVRQFF.